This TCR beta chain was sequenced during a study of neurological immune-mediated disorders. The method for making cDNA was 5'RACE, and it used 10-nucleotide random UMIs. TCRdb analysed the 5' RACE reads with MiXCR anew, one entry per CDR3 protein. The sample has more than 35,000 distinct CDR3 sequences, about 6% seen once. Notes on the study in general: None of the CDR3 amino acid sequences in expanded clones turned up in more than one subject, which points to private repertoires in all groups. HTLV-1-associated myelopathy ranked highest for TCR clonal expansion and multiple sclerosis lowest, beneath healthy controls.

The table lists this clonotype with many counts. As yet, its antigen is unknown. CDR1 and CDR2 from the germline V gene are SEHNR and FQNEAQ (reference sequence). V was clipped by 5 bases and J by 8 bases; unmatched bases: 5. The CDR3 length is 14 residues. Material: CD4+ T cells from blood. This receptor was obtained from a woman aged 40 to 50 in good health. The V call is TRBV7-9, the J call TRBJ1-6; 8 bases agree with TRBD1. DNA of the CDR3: TGTGCCAGCAGCCTAGACAGGGGTGATTCACCCCTCCACTTT. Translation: CASSLDRGDSPLHF.